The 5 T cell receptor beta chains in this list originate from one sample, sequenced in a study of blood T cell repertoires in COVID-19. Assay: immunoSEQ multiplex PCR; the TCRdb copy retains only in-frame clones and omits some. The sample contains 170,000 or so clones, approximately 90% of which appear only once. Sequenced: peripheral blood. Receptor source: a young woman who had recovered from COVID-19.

The CDR3: CATLDSAGEQYF. As DNA, the CDR3 is TGCGCCACCTTAGACTCCGCGGGGGAGCAGTACTTC. The chain employs TRBV4-1 and TRBJ2-7; the D gene is possibly TRBD2 (6 bases). V lost 10 bases to trimming and J lost 7 bases, with 17 bases between them. From germline, CDR1 is MGHRA and CDR2 YSYEKL. The length of the CDR3 is 12 residues.

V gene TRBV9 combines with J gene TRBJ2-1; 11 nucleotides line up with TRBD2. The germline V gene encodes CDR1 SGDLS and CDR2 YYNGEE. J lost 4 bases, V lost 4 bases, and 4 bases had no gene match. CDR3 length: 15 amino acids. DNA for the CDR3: TGTGCCAGCAGCTCTCCTAGCGGGGGGTACAATGAGCAGTTCTTC. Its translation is CASSSPSGGYNEQFF.

The CDR3 sequence: CASSIGQGYEQYV. The CDR3 coding sequence is TGTGCCAGTAGTATAGGTCAGGGCTACGAGCAGTACGTC. This chain connects TRBV19 to TRBJ2-7; weak D call: TRBD1 (5 bases). V gave up 1 base and J gave up 3 bases, with 7 bases separating them. The germline gives CDR1 LNHDA, CDR2 SQIVND (reference sequence). The CDR3 is 13 residues long.

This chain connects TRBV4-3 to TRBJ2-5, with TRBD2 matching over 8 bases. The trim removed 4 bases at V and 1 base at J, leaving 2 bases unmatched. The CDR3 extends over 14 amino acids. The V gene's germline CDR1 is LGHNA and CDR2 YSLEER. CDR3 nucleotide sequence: TGCGCCAGCAGCCCCGGGACTAGCCAAGAGACCCAGTACTTC. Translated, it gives CASSPGTSQETQYF.

The DNA for the CDR3 is TGTGCCATCTCTCGGGGAGACACTGAAGCTTTCTTT. Translated, it gives CAISRGDTEAFF. The V and J genes are TRBV12-3 or TRBV12-4 and TRBJ1-1; D gene uncertain. This CDR3 is built from 12 residues. V was cut by 10 bases and J by 3 bases, with 12 bases left in between.